This entry lists 16 T cell receptor beta chains sequenced from one sample in a study of cytomegalovirus exposure and HLA in healthy donors. PCR employed 60 Vbeta and 13 Jbeta primers. TCRdb's table, derived via immunoSEQ multiplex PCR, lists solely in-frame clones and lacks some. Seen in this sample are around 190,000 clones; the ten most common clones hold around 0.95%. The sample taken for sequencing was PBMCs. All receptors come from a woman younger than 45 in good health and CMV-seropositive.

V and J are TRBV9 and TRBJ2-7, with 7 bases fitting TRBD1. V trimming: 3 bases; J trimming: 0 bases; junction bases outside the gene matches: 6. CDR3 size: 15 residues. Per the germline V gene, CDR1 is SGDLS and CDR2 is YYNGEE. CDR3 region: CASSATGQSSYEQYF. The CDR3 nucleotides are TGTGCCAGCAGCGCAACGGGACAGAGCTCCTACGAGCAGTACTTC.

Of note for this clone: Other DNA variants within this sample encode the same CDR3. This chain uses TRBV20-1 with TRBJ2-7, with 7 bases fitting TRBD2. Germline assignment: CDR1 DFQATT and CDR2 SNEGSKA (reference sequence). This CDR3 has 11 amino acids. V lost 3 bases to trimming and J lost 4 bases; unmatched junction nucleotides: 0. CDR3: CSARRGYEQYF. CDR3 DNA: TGCAGTGCTAGGCGGGGGTACGAGCAGTACTTC.

The genes are TRBV4-3 and TRBJ1-5; 7 nucleotides match TRBD1. Looked up from germline, CDR1 is LGHNA and CDR2 is YSLEER. The CDR3 runs 16 residues. The V segment lost 0 bases and the J segment 4 bases; nucleotides outside the gene matches: 6. CDR3 protein: CASSQDRTGVNQPQHF. The CDR3 nucleotides read TGCGCCAGCAGCCAAGATAGGACAGGTGTTAATCAGCCCCAGCATTTT.

The V gene is TRBV6-1, the J gene TRBJ2-3; 10 positions match TRBD2. The V and J ends lost 1 base and 4 bases, in that order; junction bases with no gene match: 5. CDR3 length: 16 amino acids. CDR1 and CDR2 (germline): MNHNS, SASEGT. CDR3 nucleotides: TGTGCCAGCAGTGAAGGAGCGGGGGGGCCCGCAGATACGCAGTATTTT. Its translation: CASSEGAGGPADTQYF.

The V call is TRBV27, the J call TRBJ2-7, with 10 positions matching TRBD2. Germline CDR1 reads MNHEY; CDR2 reads SMNVEV (reference sequence). The ends lost 0 bases at V and 2 bases at J; junction bases unmatched: 13. CDR3 size: 19 residues. CDR3 protein: CASSLSPRGLAGAAYEQYF. CDR3 coding DNA: TGTGCCAGCAGTTTATCGCCCAGGGGGCTAGCGGGAGCGGCCTACGAGCAGTACTTC.

The chain has TRBV15 and TRBJ2-1, with 8 bases lining up with TRBD1. The CDR3 is 15 amino acids. CDR1 LNHNV and CDR2 YYDKDF come from the germline V gene (reference sequence). V was clipped by 6 bases and J by 8 bases; unmatched bases: 12. The CDR3 here is CATSPGQGEGYEQFF. CDR3 bases: TGTGCCACCAGTCCTGGACAGGGAGAAGGATATGAGCAGTTCTTC. Full variable domain (remainder filled in from reference TRBV15 and TRBJ2-1): DAMVIQNPRYQVTQFGKPVTLSCSQTLNHNVMYWYQQKSSQAPKLLFHYYDKDFNNEADTPDNFQSRRPNTSFCFLDIRSPGLGDTAMYLCATSPGQGEGYEQFFGPGTRLTVL.

In DNA, the CDR3 is TGTGCCTGGAGTAAAACTCGCGGGGGCTACACCTTC. It translates to CAWSKTRGGYTF. The chain recombines TRBV30 with TRBJ1-2; no clear D. The germline V gene has CDR1 GTSNPN and CDR2 SVGIG (reference sequence). The CDR3 length is 12 residues. The V end was cut by 2 bases, the J end by 8 bases, with 12 bases between.

This chain joins TRBV4-2 and TRBJ2-3, with D unresolved. CDR1 LGHNA and CDR2 YNFKEQ come from the germline V gene. Trimming took 0 bases from V and 2 from J, leaving 9 bases between them. CDR3 length: 15 amino acids. The DNA of the CDR3 is TGTGCCAGCAGCCAAGATCGCGCGCCCACAGATACGCAGTATTTT. Protein product: CASSQDRAPTDTQYF.

A note on this clone: The sample carries other DNA sequences with the same CDR3. This sequence joins TRBV2 and TRBJ1-4; D not certain. Germline-derived CDR1 and CDR2 are SNHLY and FYNNEI. The CDR3 spans 13 residues. Deletions cut 4 bases from V and 8 bases from J, with 11 bases between. CDR3 bases: TGTGCCAGCAGTGGGTCGGGGTCGGAAAAACTGTTTTTT. This gives the protein CASSGSGSEKLFF.

The chain links TRBV5-1 to TRBJ2-3, with a possible D match to TRBD1 (5 bases). The germline V gene has CDR1 SGHRS and CDR2 YFSETQ. The CDR3 consists of 14 residues. V was cut by 2 bases and J by 0 bases, with 7 bases left in between. The CDR3 DNA reads as TGCGCCAGCAGCTTCCAGGGCAGCACAGATACGCAGTATTTT. Translating it yields CASSFQGSTDTQYF.

The chain joins TRBV6-1 to TRBJ1-5; D is uncertain. The CDR3 is 13 amino acids. CDR1 and CDR2 from the germline V gene are MNHNS and SASEGT. V was trimmed by 4 bases and J by 6 bases, leaving 10 bases between them. Here the CDR3 reads CASSGSFRQPQHF. Written as DNA, the CDR3 is TGTGCCAGCAGTGGAAGCTTCCGTCAGCCCCAGCATTTT.

About this clone itself: One end of the junction does not line up with germline, which may come from a read error. V gene TRBV13 combines with J gene TRBJ1-5; possibly TRBD1 for D (5 bases). CDR3 size: 16 residues. The V gene's germline CDR1 is PRHDT and CDR2 FYEKMQ (reference sequence). CDR3 amino acids: CASSIGRGSSNQPQHF. CDR3 DNA: TGTGCCAGCAGCATAGGAAGGGGAAGTAGCAATCAGCCCCAGCATTTT.

The chain is built from TRBV7-9 and TRBJ2-7; D possibly corresponds to TRBD2 (6 bases). V shed 4 bases and J shed 3 bases, with 16 bases lying between them. Germline loops: CDR1 SEHNR, CDR2 FQNEAQ (reference sequence). This CDR3 has 15 amino acids. CDR3 in amino acids: CASSSEYSGYYEQYF. CDR3 coding DNA: TGTGCCAGCAGCTCGGAGTACAGCGGGTACTACGAGCAGTACTTC.

The J gene is TRBJ1-5, the V gene TRBV6-4; D is unresolved. The V and J ends lost 5 bases and 3 bases respectively, with 11 bases between them. CDR1 is MRHNA, CDR2 SNTAGT, per germline. The CDR3 has 14 residues. The CDR3 coding sequence is TGTGCCAGCAGTTCAGACTCCTACAATCAGCCCCAGCATTTT. It specifies CASSSDSYNQPQHF.

The rearrangement joins TRBV4-1 to TRBJ2-2, with 8 bases lining up with TRBD2. After removal of 7 bases from V and 4 bases from J, the junction contained 8 bases not matched to a gene. Germline CDR1 reads MGHRA; CDR2 reads YSYEKL. The CDR3 totals 15 residues. The CDR3 DNA follows: TGCGCCAGCACTATGGGACTAGGGCTCACCGGGGAGCTGTTTTTT. Its translation: CASTMGLGLTGELFF.

This sequence joins TRBV7-9 and TRBJ2-1; 8 bases match TRBD2. The CDR3 spans 13 residues. In germline, CDR1 is SEHNR, CDR2 FQNEAQ (reference sequence). V was clipped by 10 bases and J by 3 bases; unmatched bases: 5. The CDR3 DNA reads TGTGCCATCGGCGGGGGGAGCTACAATGAGCAGTTCTTC. It is translated as CAIGGGSYNEQFF.